This T cell receptor beta chain was sequenced for a study of CD8+ T cells in alopecia areata. This clone occurred once. What it binds is not known. This CDR3 contains 17 residues. Germline values: CDR1 SGHAT, CDR2 FQDESV (reference sequence). The V end was cut by 1 base, the J end by 6 bases, with 16 bases between. Specimens obtained from alopecia areata patients comprised lesional scalp punch biopsies and peripheral blood. Findings and caveats of the study: Researchers report lesional scalp, most notably alopecia totalis/universalis, outstripped normal scalp in clonality.

Sequencing relied on a cDNA template that was reverse transcribed from extracted RNA. This table comes from immunoSEQ multiplex PCR, and its TCRdb copy is limited to in-frame clones, with some not included. The sample yields around 130,000 clones, roughly 54% seen once. The chain is built from TRBV11-1 and TRBJ2-6; possibly TRBD1 for D (5 bases). The sequence came from a human donor with alopecia areata. The material was CD4+ T cells sorted from blood, obtained at week 0. The CDR3 spells CASSLDRQTLLANVLTF. CDR3 bases: TGTGCCAGCAGCTTAGACAGGCAGACCCTCCTGGCCAACGTCCTGACTTTC. The full variable domain, with the rest looked up from reference TRBV11-1 and TRBJ2-6, is EAEVAQSPRYKITEKSQAVAFWCDPISGHATLYWYRQILGQGPELLVQFQDESVVDDSQLPKDRFSAERLKGVDSTLKIQPAELGDSAMYLCASSLDRQTLLANVLTFGAGSRLTVL.